Sequencing of this T cell receptor (beta chain) was carried out in a study of T cells in Graves' hyperthyroidism and ophthalmopathy. The investigators amplified TCR beta CDR3 regions from RNA transcripts. The TCR CDR3 was amplified in a first-round RT-PCR using the HTBI primer set. TCRdb re-derived calls from the multiplex PCR reads in MiXCR, one entry per CDR3 protein. This table holds nearly 600,000 distinct CDR3 sequences, 12% to 15% found once. This clonotype was found a few times. The sequence derives from a woman aged 18-29 years with Graves' ophthalmopathy. Source material: blood.

The CDR3 bases are TGTGCCAGCAGCTTAGGCCTAGCGGGAGACTACTACTACGAGCAGTACTTC. This gives the protein CASSLGLAGDYYYEQYF. This rearrangement joins TRBV7-6 to TRBJ2-7, with 10 bases lining up with TRBD2. V shed 1 base, J shed 3 bases, and the junction held 9 bases outside the gene matches. The CDR3 runs 17 residues. Per germline, CDR1 SGHVS and CDR2 FNYEAQ.